This T cell receptor (beta chain) was found in a study of cytomegalovirus exposure and HLA in healthy donors. The V end was cut by 6 bases, the J end by 0 bases, with 11 bases between. Per the germline V gene, CDR1 is MNHEY and CDR2 is SMNVEV (reference sequence). The length of the CDR3 is 14 residues. Using immunoSEQ multiplex PCR, the repertoire was profiled, and TCRdb retains in-frame clones only, with some absent. The sample carries fewer than 400,000 clones, 88% recorded once. The sequenced material came from PBMCs. This rearrangement joins TRBV27 to TRBJ1-1, with D maybe TRBD1 (5 bases). This sequence was found in a man between 25 and 39 years old in good health and CMV-seronegative. CDR3 nucleotide sequence: TGTGCCAGCAGCCCGGGGGGGTTGAACACTGAAGCTTTCTTT. It translates to CASSPGGLNTEAFF.